The TCR beta chain described here comes from a study of blood T cell repertoires in COVID-19. Across the study: Both acute and convalescent COVID-19 samples were obtained from the United States, Italy and Spain. T cells, B-cell-depleted T cells, or PBMCs provided the cDNA or gDNA that served as material.

Germline assignment: CDR1 MNHEY and CDR2 SVGEGT. With 6 bases clipped from V and 4 bases from J, the junction kept 8 bases outside the gene matches. CDR3 length equals 15 residues. Sequencing used immunoSEQ multiplex PCR; TCRdb keeps in-frame clones, though not all of them. This sample has about 23,000 clones; approximately 83% occur once, and the top ten carry about 48%. The V call is TRBV6-2 or TRBV6-3, the J call TRBJ1-4, with 7 bases lining up with TRBD1. The sample taken for sequencing was peripheral blood. The TCR comes from a man in his sixties or seventies with acute or convalescent COVID-19. The CDR3: CASSLTGAFNEKLFF. The CDR3, as DNA: TGTGCCAGCAGCCTTACAGGGGCCTTTAATGAAAAACTGTTTTTT.